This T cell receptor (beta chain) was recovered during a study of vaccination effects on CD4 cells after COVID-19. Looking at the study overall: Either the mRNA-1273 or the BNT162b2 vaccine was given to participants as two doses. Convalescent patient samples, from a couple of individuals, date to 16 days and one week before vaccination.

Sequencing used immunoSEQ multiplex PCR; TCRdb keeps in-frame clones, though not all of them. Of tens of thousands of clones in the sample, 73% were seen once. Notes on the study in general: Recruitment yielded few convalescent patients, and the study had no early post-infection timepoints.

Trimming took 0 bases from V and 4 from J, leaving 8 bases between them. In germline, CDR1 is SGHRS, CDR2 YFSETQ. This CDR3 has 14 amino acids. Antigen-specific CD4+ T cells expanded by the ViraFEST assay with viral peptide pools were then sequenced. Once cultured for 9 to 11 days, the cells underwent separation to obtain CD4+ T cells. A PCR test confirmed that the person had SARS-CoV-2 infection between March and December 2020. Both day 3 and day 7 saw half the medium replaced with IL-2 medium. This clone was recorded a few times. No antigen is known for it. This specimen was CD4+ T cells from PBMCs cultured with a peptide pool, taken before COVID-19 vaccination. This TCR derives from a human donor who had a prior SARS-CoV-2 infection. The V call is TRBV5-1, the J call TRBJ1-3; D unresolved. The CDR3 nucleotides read TGCGCCAGCAGCTTGGAGGGTTCCGGAAACACCATATATTTT. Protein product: CASSLEGSGNTIYF.